The source of this T cell receptor (beta chain) is a study of blood T cell repertoires in COVID-19. On the study more broadly: The United States, Italy and Spain provided the acute and convalescent COVID-19 samples. The analysed material was cDNA or gDNA that came from T cells, B-cell-depleted T cells, or PBMCs.

This CDR3 is 14 amino acids long. V lost 3 bases, J lost 5 bases, and 4 bases stayed unmatched. Germline V lookup: CDR1 SGHAT, CDR2 FQNNGV. In the study's own analysis: The authors estimated nucleated cell counts from reference gene primer amplification. Here immunoSEQ multiplex PCR was the method, and the copy in TCRdb shows in-frame clones only, minus some. D and trimming were read from the DNA, whereas the V and J calls and clone size are those reported in that table. The sample contains around 260,000 clones, 86% of which appear only once. This clone was picked up a small number of times. The TCR was taken from a man younger than 30 with active or convalescent COVID-19. Sequenced input: peripheral blood. The chain joins TRBV11-2 to TRBJ1-1; TRBD1 agrees at 9 bases. The CDR3 protein is CASSFDRGTTEAFF. The DNA for the CDR3 is TGTGCCAGCAGCTTTGACAGGGGGACGACTGAAGCTTTCTTT. Variable domain in full (rest from reference TRBV11-2 and TRBJ1-1): EAGVAQSPRYKIIEKRQSVAFWCNPISGHATLYWYQQILGQGPKLLIQFQNNGVVDDSQLPKDRFSAERLKGVDSTLKIQPAKLEDSAVYLCASSFDRGTTEAFFGQGTRLTVV.